A single T cell receptor beta chain is shown here with its context. Trimming took off 3 bases at V and 1 base at J, with 8 bases between the two ends. From germline, CDR1 is MRHNA and CDR2 SNTAGT. There are 14 residues in the CDR3. Assay used: immunoSEQ multiplex PCR; TCRdb lists only in-frame clones, some missing. The sample yields roughly 30,000 clones, over 85% seen once. The data are from a study of T cell changes during pregnancy in multiple sclerosis. The chain employs TRBV6-4 and TRBJ2-3, with a tentative D call TRBD2 (6 bases). This clonotype was sampled from a female donor with multiple sclerosis, enrolled in a pregnancy study. The specimen comprised CD8+ T cells from peripheral blood mononuclear cells, sampled in the first trimester of pregnancy. This CDR3 is CASSEQRGTDTQYF. Written as DNA, the CDR3 is TGTGCCAGCAGTGAACAGCGGGGCACAGATACGCAGTATTTT.